This entry is about one T cell receptor (beta chain). The CDR3 extends over 14 amino acids. Germline V gene sequence: CDR1 SGHRS, CDR2 YFSETQ. V lost 3 bases, J lost 5 bases, and 4 bases stayed unmatched. Sequenced by immunoSEQ multiplex PCR; TCRdb stores in-frame clones only, minus some. The data hold roughly 240,000 clones, with 80% to 90% observed a single time. The study drew participants aged about 18 to 89 years from roughly 25 US areas. These data come from a study of blood T cell repertoires in COVID-19. Study-wide context: Acute and convalescent COVID-19 specimens originated in the United States, Italy and Spain. In each case, the material was cDNA or gDNA derived from T cells, B-cell-depleted T cells, or PBMCs.

This TCR was recovered from a woman under 40 with acute COVID-19. The chain is built from TRBV5-1 and TRBJ2-5, with TRBD1 matching over 10 bases. The sequencing sample was made of PBMCs or T cells enriched from blood (not recorded which). CDR3 in DNA: TGCGCCAGCAGCTCGGGACAGGGGAGGGAGACCCAGTACTTC. This sequence encodes CASSSGQGRETQYF.